This T cell receptor beta chain was sequenced for a study of spatial heterogeneity in lung cancer. Time point reported: sample taken at primary tumor resection. V lost 7 bases, J lost 9 bases, and 10 bases stayed unmatched. Looked up from germline, CDR1 is ENHRY and CDR2 is SYGVKD. CDR3 length: 15 amino acids. This clonotype is deemed medium-sized. Its antigen is not identified. With the library built for alpha chains, this beta chain is off target and its frequency is not meaningful. Findings and caveats of the study: Counts that tracked tumor mutation counts were those of expanded intratumoral alpha and beta TCRs. The recorded estimate of tumor T cell coverage is 6% to 9% for alpha chains and about 12% for beta chains.

TCRdb re-analysed the 5' RACE reads in MiXCR, keeping a single row per CDR3 protein. Of roughly 5,000 distinct CDR3 sequences detected, approximately 6.1% appear once; the ten largest clones hold about 35%. Material: lung tumor tissue, obtained at surgery. The chain joins TRBV10-3 to TRBJ2-1; 12 bases agree with TRBD2. The clonotype comes from a female donor with early-stage non-small cell lung cancer. The CDR3 DNA sequence: TGTGCCATCACCATGACTAGCGGGAGCGGCGGTGAGCAGTTCTTC. It translates to CAITMTSGSGGEQFF.